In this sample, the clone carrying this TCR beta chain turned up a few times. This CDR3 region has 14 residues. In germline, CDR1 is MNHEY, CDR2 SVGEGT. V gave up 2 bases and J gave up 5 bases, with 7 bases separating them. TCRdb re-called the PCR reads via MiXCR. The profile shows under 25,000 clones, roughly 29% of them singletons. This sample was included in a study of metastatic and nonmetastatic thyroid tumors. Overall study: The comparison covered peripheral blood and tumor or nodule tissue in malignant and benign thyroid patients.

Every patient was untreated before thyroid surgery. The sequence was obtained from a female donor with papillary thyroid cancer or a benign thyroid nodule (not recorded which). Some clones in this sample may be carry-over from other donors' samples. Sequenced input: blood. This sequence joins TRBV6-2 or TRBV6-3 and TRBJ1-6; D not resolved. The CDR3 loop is CASSYRVDNSPLHF. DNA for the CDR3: TGTGCCAGCAGTTACAGGGTCGATAATTCACCCCTCCACTTT.